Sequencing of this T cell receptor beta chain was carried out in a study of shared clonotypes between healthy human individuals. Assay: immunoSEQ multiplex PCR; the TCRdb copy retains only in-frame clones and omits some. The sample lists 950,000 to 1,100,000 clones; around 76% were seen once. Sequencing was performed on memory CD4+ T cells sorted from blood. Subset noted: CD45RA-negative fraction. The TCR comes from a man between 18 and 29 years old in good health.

CDR3 region: CASSLVQGGGYTF. The CDR3 bases are TGTGCCAGCAGCTTAGTCCAGGGAGGCGGCTACACCTTC. The rearrangement uses TRBV7-8 and TRBJ1-2; D may be TRBD1 (5 bases). CDR3 length: 13 amino acids. V was shortened by 1 base and J by 8 bases, with 11 bases between the two germline ends. In germline, CDR1 is SGHVS, CDR2 FQNEAQ.